This T cell receptor (beta chain) was identified in a study of blood T cell repertoires in COVID-19. Study-wide context: Samples representing acute and convalescent COVID-19 were sourced from the United States, Italy and Spain.

Participants came from fewer than 25 US areas, aged roughly 18 to 90 years. Allocation to cohorts depended on clinical history reported by the participants. Assay: immunoSEQ multiplex PCR; the TCRdb copy retains only in-frame clones and omits some. This sample has roughly 68,000 clones; 80% to 90% occur once, and the top ten carry about 3.8%. The CDR3 has 17 residues. Germline loops: CDR1 SGHRS, CDR2 YFSETQ. Trimming took 4 bases from V and 2 from J; bases not matched to a gene: 10. This clonotype was obtained from a woman in her thirties or forties with acute COVID-19. The V gene is TRBV5-1, the J gene TRBJ2-2; 8 bases fit TRBD1. Sequenced input: PBMCs or T cells enriched from blood (not recorded which). The CDR3 sequence: CASSLDGQGINTGELFF. In nucleotides, the CDR3 is TGCGCCAGCAGCCTTGATGGACAGGGTATTAACACCGGGGAGCTGTTTTTT.